The present T cell receptor beta chain was sequenced within a study of human T cells and chemical hapten exposure. Germline lookup yields CDR1 SGHTA and CDR2 FQGNSA. The CDR3 has 15 residues. As to time point: pre-sensitization, week 0. The sample's treatment: therapeutic diphenylcyclopropenone sensitization with weekly scalp DPC. Each CDR3 protein gets one entry after TCRdb re-called the RACE reads with MiXCR. The table lists tens of thousands of distinct CDR3 sequences, 6.7% of them singletons. This clonotype was seen at least ten times. Mismatch with germline at one junction end may stem from a read error.

The chain uses TRBV7-2 and TRBJ2-2; D not resolved. The sequence came from a woman in her twenties or thirties with alopecia areata. Some clones in this sample may be carry-over from other donors' samples. This sample comprised whole blood, obtained in connection with sensitization to the hapten diphenylcyclopropenone (DPC). DNA of the CDR3: TGTGCCAGCAGCGTGCGCGGTCCGAAAACCGGGGAGCTGTTTTTT. The encoded protein is CASSVRGPKTGELFF.